The next 27 T cell receptor beta chains were all read from a single sample in a study of response to subunit inactivated influenza vaccine. TCRdb re-called the RT-PCR reads through MiXCR, storing one row per CDR3 protein. The sample holds 400,000 to 650,000 distinct CDR3 sequences, around 7.7% seen once. The material was PBMCs from blood, obtained less than 30 months after vaccination. Source of these receptors: a man aged 45 to 70 who received an inactivated influenza vaccine.

The chain is built from TRBV7-8 and TRBJ1-2; no clear D gene. The germline V gene encodes CDR1 SGHVS and CDR2 FQNEAQ. This CDR3 region has 14 residues. The V end was cut by 10 bases, the J end by 0 bases, with 15 bases between. In DNA form, the CDR3 reads TGTGCCACCGACCCCTTATCAGCTAACTATGGCTACACCTTC. Protein sequence: CATDPLSANYGYTF. The full variable domain, with the rest looked up from reference TRBV7-8 and TRBJ1-2, is GAGVSQSPRYKVAKRGQDVALRCDPISGHVSLFWYQQALGQGPEFLTYFQNEAQLDKSGLPSDRFFAERPEGSVSTLKIQRTQQEDSAVYLCATDPLSANYGYTFGSGTRLTVV.

The CDR3 here is CASSLLGLSYNEQFF. The CDR3, as DNA: TGCGCCAGCAGCTTGTTGGGTTTATCCTACAATGAGCAGTTCTTC. The gene calls are TRBV5-1 and TRBJ2-1, with D uncertain. Trimming took 1 base from V and 1 from J, leaving 9 bases between them. The CDR3 is 15 amino acids. Germline assignment: CDR1 SGHRS and CDR2 YFSETQ.

This clonotype showed up just a few times. The rearrangement links TRBV6-2 or TRBV6-3 to TRBJ2-7; D gene ambiguous. The length of the CDR3 is 13 residues. Germline CDR1 reads MNHEY; CDR2 reads SVGEGT. Trimming took 0 bases from V and 3 from J, leaving 6 bases between them. The CDR3 region has the DNA TGTGCCAGCAGTTACTCGGTTTTCTACGAGCAGTACTTC. Protein: CASSYSVFYEQYF.

The table lists this clonotype with a few counts. The genes are TRBV5-1 and TRBJ1-5, with D tentatively TRBD1 (5 bases). CDR3 size: 13 residues. CDR1 is SGHRS and CDR2 is YFSETQ in the germline V gene. The V end was cut by 5 bases, the J end by 3 bases, with 9 bases between. For the CDR3, the DNA is TGCGCCAGCAGTATGGGACTCAATCAGCCCCAGCATTTT. Its protein product is CASSMGLNQPQHF.

The table lists this clonotype with a count of one. A much larger clone sits a single nucleotide away, making a read error possible. The V call is TRBV5-1, the J call TRBJ2-5; TRBD2 matches 9 bases. This CDR3 is 16 amino acids long. The germline V gene has CDR1 SGHRS and CDR2 YFSETQ. CDR3 protein: CASSLRPSGNQGTQYF. The CDR3 DNA follows: TGCGCCAGCAGCTTGCGGCCTAGCGGGAACCAAGGGACCCAGTACTTC.

This clonotype was detected ten times or more. The chain is built from TRBV12-3 or TRBV12-4 and TRBJ1-1; 8 bases align to TRBD1. There are 16 residues in the CDR3. V lost 2 bases and J lost 5; bases outside the gene matches: 10. CDR3 coding DNA: TGTGCCAGCAGTTTAAGACAGGGGAATCGAAGGACTGAAGCTTTCTTT. It specifies CASSLRQGNRRTEAFF.

This clonotype was detected only a few times. V and J are TRBV12-3 or TRBV12-4 and TRBJ1-1; 7 bases agree with TRBD1. CDR3 size: 14 residues. J lost 2 bases, V lost 6 bases, and 6 bases had no gene match. CDR3 region: CASSQAGGNTEAFF. In DNA form, the CDR3 reads TGTGCCAGCAGCCAAGCAGGGGGAAACACTGAAGCTTTCTTT.

The chain recombines TRBV18 with TRBJ2-1; 10 nucleotides agree with TRBD2. CDR3 length: 15 amino acids. Germline V lookup: CDR1 KGHSH, CDR2 LQKENI. V dropped 0 bases and J dropped 9; count of bases not matched to a gene: 5. CDR3 coding DNA: TGTGCCAGCTCACCACCATCTAGCGGGAGTGGTGAGCAGTTCTTC. This codes for CASSPPSSGSGEQFF.

The chain employs TRBV5-1 and TRBJ1-1, with D possibly matching TRBD1 (5 bases). This CDR3 has 14 amino acids. Germline CDR1 and CDR2: SGHRS and YFSETQ. V shed 4 bases and J shed 1 base, with 11 bases lying between them. The CDR3 bases are TGCGCCAGCAGCAGGGACTCGCAGAACACTGAAGCTTTCTTT. Protein: CASSRDSQNTEAFF.

This clonotype was observed a few times. The CDR3 reads CASSPVTWGWETQYF. The CDR3, as DNA: TGTGCCAGCAGCCCCGTGACTTGGGGTTGGGAGACCCAGTACTTC. The genes are TRBV7-2 and TRBJ2-5; D remains unclear. The CDR3 totals 15 residues. V lost 5 bases to trimming and J lost 5 bases, with 18 bases between them. Germline CDR1 reads SGHTA; CDR2 reads FQGNSA.

J is TRBJ2-7 and V is TRBV6-2 or TRBV6-3; no definite D call. This CDR3 region has 14 residues. Germline V CDR1 and CDR2: MNHEY, SVGEGT. V gave up 8 bases and J gave up 0 bases, with 14 bases separating them. The CDR3 DNA sequence: TGTGCCAGCGCGGTGACGGTGAGCTCCTACGAGCAGTACTTC. This encodes CASAVTVSSYEQYF.

V and J are TRBV5-5 and TRBJ2-7; TRBD1 matches 7 bases. V dropped 4 bases and J dropped 2; count of bases not matched to a gene: 6. Germline-derived CDR1 and CDR2 are SGHKS and YYEKEE (reference sequence). This CDR3 is built from 14 residues. CDR3 protein: CASSMRQGPYEQYF. CDR3 in DNA: TGTGCCAGCAGCATGAGACAGGGCCCCTACGAGCAGTACTTC.

This clonotype was seen ten or more times. The chain recombines TRBV10-3 with TRBJ1-2, with a possible D match to TRBD1 (6 bases). Trimming shortened V by 0 bases and J by 1 base, and 9 bases separated the two germline ends. CDR1 and CDR2 (germline): ENHRY, SYGVKD. CDR3 length equals 15 residues. The CDR3 DNA reads TGTGCCATCAGTGAGTCAAACAGGGTTAACTATGGCTACACCTTC. This translates into CAISESNRVNYGYTF.

V gene TRBV28 combines with J gene TRBJ1-2; unclear D gene. This CDR3 is 13 amino acids long. V was clipped by 0 bases and J by 2 bases, with 4 bases between them. Germline CDR1 is MDHEN and CDR2 is SYDVKM. CDR3 amino acids: CASSLWANYGYTF. The CDR3 DNA reads TGTGCCAGCAGTTTATGGGCGAACTATGGCTACACCTTC.

This clonotype was seen ten or more times. This chain joins TRBV4-1 and TRBJ2-7; D is uncertain. The CDR3 contains 15 residues. The V and J ends lost 1 base and 2 bases respectively, with 12 bases between them. Germline V gene data show CDR1 as MGHRA and CDR2 as YSYEKL. The CDR3 DNA sequence: TGCGCCAGCAGCCAAGTATTGGAAATGACCTACGAGCAGTACTTC. This encodes CASSQVLEMTYEQYF.

This chain uses TRBV20-1 with TRBJ1-2; D remains ambiguous. Germline lookup yields CDR1 DFQATT and CDR2 SNEGSKA (reference sequence). Trimming removed 1 base at V and 8 bases at J, with 14 bases between. The CDR3 extends over 13 amino acids. CDR3 in DNA: TGCAGTGCTAGAGGGGTCATCGGTAGGGGCTACACCTTC. This encodes CSARGVIGRGYTF.

The V gene is TRBV7-2, the J gene TRBJ1-1; weak D call: TRBD1 (6 bases). Germline CDR1 is SGHTA and CDR2 is FQGNSA. Trimming took off 4 bases at V and 1 base at J, with 10 bases between the two ends. This CDR3 is 14 amino acids long. CDR3 amino acids: CASSWQQGNTEAFF. The CDR3 coding sequence is TGTGCCAGCAGCTGGCAACAGGGGAACACTGAAGCTTTCTTT.

This clonotype was recorded only once. The J gene is TRBJ1-4, the V gene TRBV20-1, with TRBD1 as a possible D gene (5 bases). CDR1 and CDR2 from the germline V gene are DFQATT and SNEGSKA (reference sequence). The CDR3 has 14 residues. V was cut by 3 bases and J by 7 bases, with 15 bases left in between. The CDR3: CSASREGRGEKLFF. CDR3 nucleotide sequence: TGCAGTGCTAGTAGAGAGGGAAGGGGTGAAAAACTGTTTTTT.

Concerning this clonotype: A much bigger clone sits one base away, suggesting this may be a read error. This chain uses TRBV5-1 with TRBJ2-2; possibly TRBD1 for D (5 bases). This CDR3 has 14 residues. The germline V gene has CDR1 SGHRS and CDR2 YFSETQ. In nucleotides, the CDR3 is TGCGCCAGCAGCTTGGGACAGCGCACCTGGGAGCTGTTTTTT. Amino acid sequence: CASSLGQRTWELFF.

This clonotype was counted at least ten times. The chain employs TRBV4-3 and TRBJ2-1; D might be TRBD1 or TRBD2, each matching 5 bases. Germline V gives CDR1 LGHNA, CDR2 YSLEER. The CDR3 sequence is 15 residues long. V shed 0 bases and J shed 6 bases, with 12 bases lying between them. The CDR3 DNA follows: TGCGCCAGCAGCCAAGATAGAGCCGGGACCAATGAGCAGTTCTTC. Translation: CASSQDRAGTNEQFF.

This clonotype was observed at least ten times. V is TRBV7-2 and J is TRBJ2-7; TRBD2 matches 11 bases. The CDR3 is made up of 15 amino acids. Per the germline V gene, CDR1 is SGHTA and CDR2 is FQGNSA. V gave up 4 bases and J gave up 7 bases; unmatched junction bases: 9. CDR3 residues: CASSSITSGRGEQYF. The CDR3 region has the DNA TGTGCCAGCAGCTCTATAACTAGCGGGAGAGGGGAGCAGTACTTC.

Only a few counts were recorded for this clonotype. The chain combines TRBV11-2 with TRBJ2-4, with unresolved D. The germline V and J ends were trimmed by 0 bases and 7 bases, with 7 bases remaining between them. This CDR3 spans 13 amino acids. The germline V gene has CDR1 SGHAT and CDR2 FQNNGV. The CDR3 sequence: CASSLDITNIQYF. The CDR3 coding sequence is TGTGCCAGCAGCTTAGATATTACGAACATTCAGTACTTC.

J is TRBJ2-7 and V is TRBV4-2; 9 bases are shared with TRBD1. Unmatched junction bases numbered 4, after V lost 0 bases and J lost 1 base. Germline V gene lookup returns CDR1 LGHNA and CDR2 YNFKEQ. The CDR3 extends over 16 amino acids. The CDR3 DNA reads as TGTGCCAGCAGCCAAGAGGGACAGGGAAAGTCCTACGAGCAGTACTTC. It encodes CASSQEGQGKSYEQYF.

The chain employs TRBV20-1 and TRBJ2-7; no clear D. This CDR3 region has 14 residues. Trimming took 3 bases from V and 4 from J, leaving 16 bases between them. CDR1 and CDR2 (germline): DFQATT, SNEGSKA (reference sequence). This CDR3 is CSASMWASKYEQYF. The CDR3 DNA sequence: TGCAGTGCTAGTATGTGGGCGAGTAAATACGAGCAGTACTTC.

This clonotype was picked up a small number of times. The chain couples TRBV19 to TRBJ2-7; 12 bases are shared with TRBD2. The V gene end was trimmed by 6 bases and the J gene end by 2 bases; junction bases not matched to a gene: 5. The CDR3 length is 15 residues. CDR1 is LNHDA and CDR2 is SQIVND in the germline V gene (reference sequence). The CDR3 DNA is TGTGCCAGTAGCAACCTAGCGGGAGGGCCCTACGAGCAGTACTTC. This encodes CASSNLAGGPYEQYF.

J is TRBJ2-1 and V is TRBV18; 7 nucleotides align to TRBD1. The CDR3 totals 14 residues. CDR1 is KGHSH and CDR2 is LQKENI in the germline V gene. Trimming at V came to 2 bases and at J to 4 bases, leaving 2 bases not matched to a gene. The CDR3 coding sequence is TGTGCCAGCTCACCAAAGACAGGGTACAATGAGCAGTTCTTC. Translated: CASSPKTGYNEQFF.

V gene TRBV20-1 combines with J gene TRBJ1-1; D unclear. There are 13 residues in the CDR3. Trimming took off 2 bases at V and 0 bases at J, with 7 bases between the two ends. Looked up from germline, CDR1 is DFQATT and CDR2 is SNEGSKA (reference sequence). The CDR3 sequence: CSARHGLNTEAFF. DNA for the CDR3: TGCAGTGCTAGACATGGGTTGAACACTGAAGCTTTCTTT.